A selection of T cell receptor beta chains follows, all from one sample in a study of cytomegalovirus exposure and HLA in healthy donors. TCRdb keeps only in-frame clones here, not all; method: immunoSEQ multiplex PCR. The repertoire has over 85,000 clones, around 78% of them found once; the top ten carry 0.57%. Sequencing was done on a sample of PBMCs. These receptors were taken from a man younger than 40 in good health and CMV-seronegative. Each CDR3 is given with its conserved first and last residue. A D gene is named only where the DNA matches it firmly. Clone size is not always given. Where it is, it says once, few, many or a class for expanded clones.

d_call: NA; clone_size: few; v_call: TRBV6-5; j_call: TRBJ1-2; cdr3_aa: CASSYLQTNYGYTF; cdr3_nt: TGTGCCAGCAGTTACTTACAGACTAACTATGGCTACACCTTC
d_call: NA; clone_size: NA; v_call: TRBV6-1; j_call: TRBJ1-5; cdr3_aa: CASRQANQPQHF; cdr3_nt: TGTGCCAGCAGACAGGCCAATCAGCCCCAGCATTTT
d_call: TRBD1; clone_size: NA; v_call: TRBV7-8; j_call: TRBJ2-7; cdr3_aa: CASSWDRGAYEQYF; cdr3_nt: TGTGCCAGCAGCTGGGACAGGGGGGCCTACGAGCAGTACTTC
d_call: TRBD1; clone_size: NA; v_call: TRBV27; j_call: TRBJ2-2; cdr3_aa: CASSLTGSATGELFF; cdr3_nt: TGTGCCAGCAGTTTGACAGGGAGTGCCACCGGGGAGCTGTTTTTT
d_call: NA; clone_size: NA; v_call: TRBV6-6; j_call: TRBJ2-3; cdr3_aa: CASSYRRGSTDTQYF; cdr3_nt: TGTGCCAGCAGTTACCGTCGGGGTAGCACAGATACGCAGTATTTT
d_call: TRBD1; clone_size: once; v_call: TRBV6-5; j_call: TRBJ1-1; cdr3_aa: CASRQGRNTEAFF; cdr3_nt: TGTGCCAGCCGACAGGGGAGGAACACTGAAGCTTTCTTT
d_call: NA; clone_size: NA; v_call: TRBV11-1; j_call: TRBJ1-2; cdr3_aa: CASSLAGQTYGYTF; cdr3_nt: TGTGCCAGCAGCTTAGCAGGCCAGACTTATGGCTACACCTTC
d_call: NA; clone_size: NA; v_call: TRBV9; j_call: TRBJ1-2; cdr3_aa: CASSVGRGGSYGYTF; cdr3_nt: TGTGCCAGCAGCGTAGGCAGGGGCGGGAGCTATGGCTACACCTTC
d_call: NA; clone_size: NA; v_call: TRBV6-5; j_call: TRBJ1-2; cdr3_aa: CASTDPKQGYTF; cdr3_nt: TGTGCCAGCACCGACCCAAAACAGGGTTACACCTTC
d_call: NA; clone_size: NA; v_call: TRBV7-9; j_call: TRBJ2-5; cdr3_aa: CASTPGATQETQYF; cdr3_nt: TGTGCCAGCACCCCTGGGGCAACTCAAGAGACCCAGTACTTC
d_call: NA; clone_size: NA; v_call: TRBV10-3; j_call: TRBJ1-1; cdr3_aa: CAIRQGENEAFF; cdr3_nt: TGTGCCATCCGGCAGGGTGAAAATGAAGCTTTCTTT
d_call: NA; clone_size: NA; v_call: TRBV5-4; j_call: TRBJ2-1; cdr3_aa: CASSLDRVNYNEQFF; cdr3_nt: TGTGCCAGCAGCTTGGACAGGGTGAACTACAATGAGCAGTTCTTC
d_call: NA; clone_size: few; v_call: TRBV29-1; j_call: TRBJ2-1; cdr3_aa: CSVERLSSYNEQFF; cdr3_nt: TGCAGCGTTGAACGTCTTAGCTCCTACAATGAGCAGTTCTTC
d_call: TRBD2; clone_size: NA; v_call: TRBV27; j_call: TRBJ2-1; cdr3_aa: CASSFTIAGGRNEQFF; cdr3_nt: TGTGCCAGCAGTTTTACCATAGCGGGGGGGAGAAATGAGCAGTTCTTC
d_call: TRBD1; clone_size: NA; v_call: TRBV9; j_call: TRBJ2-2; cdr3_aa: CASSANRDRNTGELFF; cdr3_nt: TGTGCCAGCAGCGCGAACCGGGACAGAAACACCGGGGAGCTGTTTTTT
d_call: TRBD1; clone_size: once; v_call: TRBV5-1; j_call: TRBJ1-2; cdr3_aa: CASSSVTTGNPPYGYTF; cdr3_nt: TGCGCCAGCAGCTCGGTGACGACAGGGAACCCTCCTTATGGCTACACCTTC
d_call: NA; clone_size: NA; v_call: TRBV6-4; j_call: TRBJ2-1; cdr3_aa: CASSDPRRGYNEQFF; cdr3_nt: TGTGCCAGCAGTGACCCTCGCCGGGGCTACAATGAGCAGTTCTTC
d_call: TRBD2; clone_size: once; v_call: TRBV10-1; j_call: TRBJ2-3; cdr3_aa: CASSMTSGYTDTQYF; cdr3_nt: TGCGCCAGCAGTATGACTAGCGGGTACACAGATACGCAGTATTTT
d_call: TRBD2; clone_size: NA; v_call: TRBV7-3; j_call: TRBJ2-1; cdr3_aa: CASSSLPLAGYNEQFF; cdr3_nt: TGTGCCAGCAGCTCCCTTCCGCTAGCGGGTTACAATGAGCAGTTCTTC
d_call: NA; clone_size: few; v_call: TRBV13; j_call: TRBJ1-1; cdr3_aa: CASSFSSLPGQPNTEAFF; cdr3_nt: TGTGCCAGCAGCTTCAGTTCCCTCCCGGGACAACCGAACACTGAAGCTTTCTTT
d_call: NA; clone_size: NA; v_call: TRBV27; j_call: TRBJ2-1; cdr3_aa: CASSPSPSYNEQFF; cdr3_nt: TGTGCCAGCAGCCCGTCTCCTTCCTACAATGAGCAGTTCTTC
d_call: NA; clone_size: NA; v_call: TRBV15; j_call: TRBJ1-5; cdr3_aa: CATSRDKGYQPQHF; cdr3_nt: TGTGCCACCAGCAGAGATAAGGGGTATCAGCCCCAGCATTTT
d_call: TRBD1; clone_size: NA; v_call: TRBV23-1; j_call: TRBJ1-6; cdr3_aa: CASSRDRPPYNSPLHF; cdr3_nt: TGCGCCAGCAGCCGGGACAGGCCGCCCTATAATTCACCCCTCCACTTT
d_call: NA; clone_size: NA; v_call: TRBV29-1; j_call: TRBJ1-1; cdr3_aa: CSAGLEAFF; cdr3_nt: TGCAGCGCCGGACTTGAAGCTTTCTTT
d_call: TRBD1; clone_size: once; v_call: TRBV5-4; j_call: TRBJ2-1; cdr3_aa: CASTPGTGGNEQFF; cdr3_nt: TGTGCCAGCACTCCCGGGACAGGGGGCAATGAGCAGTTCTTC
d_call: TRBD1; clone_size: NA; v_call: TRBV27; j_call: TRBJ2-5; cdr3_aa: CASSLFGGSRGLALHQYF; cdr3_nt: TGTGCCAGCAGCTTATTTGGGGGGTCCAGGGGGCTGGCCCTCCACCAGTACTTC
d_call: NA; clone_size: NA; v_call: TRBV29-1; j_call: TRBJ2-1; cdr3_aa: CSVDGGRLNNEQFF; cdr3_nt: TGCAGCGTTGACGGGGGAAGGCTTAACAATGAGCAGTTCTTC
d_call: TRBD1; clone_size: NA; v_call: TRBV25-1; j_call: TRBJ1-1; cdr3_aa: CASRATGRGTEAFF; cdr3_nt: TGTGCCAGCAGGGCGACAGGGCGGGGAACTGAAGCTTTCTTT
d_call: NA; clone_size: NA; v_call: TRBV5-4; j_call: TRBJ1-1; cdr3_aa: CASSLVERSGTEAFF; cdr3_nt: TGTGCCAGCAGCTTGGTTGAAAGATCGGGCACTGAAGCTTTCTTT
d_call: NA; clone_size: NA; v_call: TRBV9; j_call: TRBJ2-3; cdr3_aa: CASSVDRDTQYF; cdr3_nt: TGTGCCAGCAGCGTAGACAGGGATACGCAGTATTTT
d_call: TRBD1; clone_size: NA; v_call: TRBV27; j_call: TRBJ1-2; cdr3_aa: CASSLGQHYGYTF; cdr3_nt: TGTGCCAGCAGTTTGGGACAGCACTATGGCTACACCTTC
d_call: TRBD1; clone_size: NA; v_call: TRBV5-1; j_call: TRBJ1-1; cdr3_aa: CASSLPPPTGAVREEAFF; cdr3_nt: TGCGCCAGCAGCTTACCGCCCCCGACAGGGGCTGTAAGAGAGGAAGCTTTCTTT
d_call: NA; clone_size: NA; v_call: TRBV6-1; j_call: TRBJ1-1; cdr3_aa: CASSGLYMNTEAFF; cdr3_nt: TGTGCCAGCAGTGGGCTGTACATGAACACTGAAGCTTTCTTT
d_call: NA; clone_size: NA; v_call: TRBV13; j_call: TRBJ1-2; cdr3_aa: CASSLNLGYTF; cdr3_nt: TGTGCCAGCAGCTTAAATCTCGGCTACACCTTC
d_call: NA; clone_size: NA; v_call: TRBV18; j_call: TRBJ1-1; cdr3_aa: CASSRLTGYREGTEAFF; cdr3_nt: TGTGCCAGCTCACGTCTGACAGGATACCGCGAGGGCACTGAAGCTTTCTTT
d_call: TRBD1; clone_size: NA; v_call: TRBV27; j_call: TRBJ1-2; cdr3_aa: CASSWGQGNYGYTF; cdr3_nt: TGTGCCAGCAGTTGGGGACAGGGGAATTATGGCTACACCTTC
d_call: TRBD1; clone_size: NA; v_call: TRBV7-8; j_call: TRBJ1-1; cdr3_aa: CASSLGGGQGRTAEAFF; cdr3_nt: TGTGCCAGCAGCTTAGGCGGTGGACAGGGGAGGACCGCTGAAGCTTTCTTT
d_call: NA; clone_size: NA; v_call: TRBV11-2; j_call: TRBJ2-1; cdr3_aa: CASSSGVGANEQFF; cdr3_nt: TGTGCCAGCAGCTCAGGGGTCGGGGCCAATGAGCAGTTCTTC
d_call: NA; clone_size: NA; v_call: TRBV7-3; j_call: TRBJ2-7; cdr3_aa: CASSLFPQYEQYF; cdr3_nt: TGTGCCAGCAGCTTATTTCCACAGTACGAGCAGTACTTC
d_call: TRBD1; clone_size: NA; v_call: TRBV6-1; j_call: TRBJ1-5; cdr3_aa: CASSISQGASEPQHF; cdr3_nt: TGTGCCAGCAGTATCTCACAGGGGGCTTCGGAGCCCCAGCATTTT
d_call: TRBD1; clone_size: NA; v_call: TRBV9; j_call: TRBJ1-4; cdr3_aa: CASSPRTGEIGKLFF; cdr3_nt: TGTGCCAGCAGCCCCCGGACAGGGGAGATCGGAAAACTGTTTTTT
d_call: TRBD1; clone_size: once; v_call: TRBV27; j_call: TRBJ1-6; cdr3_aa: CASSPGQKYNSPLHF; cdr3_nt: TGTGCCAGCAGCCCGGGACAGAAATATAATTCACCCCTCCACTTT
d_call: NA; clone_size: NA; v_call: TRBV15; j_call: TRBJ1-2; cdr3_aa: CATSRASRGEYGYTF; cdr3_nt: TGTGCCACCAGCAGAGCAAGCAGGGGAGAATATGGCTACACCTTC
d_call: TRBD2; clone_size: NA; v_call: TRBV6-5; j_call: TRBJ2-1; cdr3_aa: CASSYRLAGGVNEQFF; cdr3_nt: TGTGCCAGCAGTTACCGCCTAGCGGGGGGGGTTAATGAGCAGTTCTTC
d_call: TRBD2; clone_size: NA; v_call: TRBV7-9; j_call: TRBJ2-3; cdr3_aa: CASSLESGGREDTQYF; cdr3_nt: TGTGCCAGCAGCTTGGAGAGCGGGGGGCGGGAAGATACGCAGTATTTT
d_call: TRBD1; clone_size: few; v_call: TRBV4-1; j_call: TRBJ1-1; cdr3_aa: CASSPVRDREYTEAFF; cdr3_nt: TGCGCCAGCAGCCCCGTCAGGGACAGGGAATACACTGAAGCTTTCTTT
d_call: TRBD2; clone_size: NA; v_call: TRBV11-1; j_call: TRBJ2-1; cdr3_aa: CASSPTGLAGRNEQFF; cdr3_nt: TGTGCCAGCAGCCCGACGGGCCTAGCGGGAAGGAATGAGCAGTTCTTC